This is a list of T cell receptor beta chains from one sample in a study of Graves' ophthalmopathy and Graves' hyperthyroidism. TCRdb redid the calling of the multiplex PCR reads with MiXCR, one entry per CDR3 protein. The data contain about half a million distinct CDR3 sequences, 13% to 15% of them singletons. The sample was blood. The receptor set was obtained from a woman aged 25 to 39 with Graves' ophthalmopathy. Both conserved end residues are trimmed from each CDR3. The D gene is left open where the match is weak.

v_call: TRBV7-2
j_call: TRBJ2-5
d_call: NA
cdr3_aa: ASSLAGGPEETQY

v_call: TRBV28
j_call: TRBJ1-5
d_call: NA
cdr3_aa: ASSELVPNQPQH

v_call: TRBV6-5
j_call: TRBJ2-2
d_call: NA
cdr3_aa: ASSLQGPPLAGELF

v_call: TRBV25-1
j_call: TRBJ1-1
d_call: NA
cdr3_aa: ASSESGMGGRAF

v_call: TRBV20-1
j_call: TRBJ2-6
d_call: NA
cdr3_aa: SARERTEAGANVLT

v_call: TRBV18
j_call: TRBJ1-1
d_call: NA
cdr3_aa: ASSPPPRGTEAF

v_call: TRBV15
j_call: TRBJ1-2
d_call: NA
cdr3_aa: ATSRGDCGYT

v_call: TRBV12-3/TRBV12-4
j_call: TRBJ1-1
d_call: NA
cdr3_aa: ASSFRSGLNTEAF

v_call: TRBV6-5
j_call: TRBJ1-6
d_call: NA
cdr3_aa: ASSSTPLVFNSPLH

v_call: TRBV6-1
j_call: TRBJ2-7
d_call: TRBD1
cdr3_aa: ASSEGTGGYEQY

v_call: TRBV28
j_call: TRBJ1-2
d_call: NA
cdr3_aa: ASSSFPVLQVYGYT

v_call: TRBV6-1
j_call: TRBJ2-7
d_call: TRBD1
cdr3_aa: ASSGAPGQGNDEQY

v_call: TRBV29-1
j_call: TRBJ2-7
d_call: NA
cdr3_aa: SVEVNLPYEQY

v_call: TRBV12-3/TRBV12-4
j_call: TRBJ1-2
d_call: NA
cdr3_aa: ASSLGRRANYGYT

v_call: TRBV15
j_call: TRBJ1-1
d_call: NA
cdr3_aa: ATSRDRRGLNTEAF

v_call: TRBV30
j_call: TRBJ2-7
d_call: NA
cdr3_aa: AWSGAIEQY

v_call: TRBV19
j_call: TRBJ1-5
d_call: NA
cdr3_aa: ASSSHGVRWESNQPQH

v_call: TRBV12-3/TRBV12-4
j_call: TRBJ2-3
d_call: NA
cdr3_aa: ASSLASATDTQY

v_call: TRBV5-1
j_call: TRBJ2-6
d_call: NA
cdr3_aa: ASSPRLVSGANVLT

v_call: TRBV27
j_call: TRBJ2-6
d_call: NA
cdr3_aa: ASSQQGSGANVLT

v_call: TRBV28
j_call: TRBJ2-7
d_call: TRBD1
cdr3_aa: ASRLDRGREQY

v_call: TRBV28
j_call: TRBJ2-3
d_call: NA
cdr3_aa: ASSGLRSSTDTQY

v_call: TRBV29-1
j_call: TRBJ1-1
d_call: TRBD1
cdr3_aa: SVAQQGGGTEAF

v_call: TRBV15
j_call: TRBJ1-2
d_call: NA
cdr3_aa: ATSRERAGTGYT

v_call: TRBV2
j_call: TRBJ1-5
d_call: NA
cdr3_aa: ASSARLHQPQH